This TCR beta chain was sequenced in a study of Ad26.COV2.S vaccination and SARS-CoV-2 variants. Background on the study: Donor got 5x10^10 or 1x10^11 viral particles of Ad26.COV2.S.

As concerns this clone: Its antigen is undetermined.

Study outcomes and limitations: Breadth measured for non-spike TCRs was similar across vaccine and placebo recipients.

Treatment specified: some 20 received Ad26.COV2.S at low or high dose, single or two shots; about five received placebo; per-sample allocation not given. Material that was analyzed had been drawn on day 63 after the first vaccine or placebo injection. There are 15 residues in the CDR3. Per the germline V gene, CDR1 is LGHNA and CDR2 is YNFKEQ. V was clipped by 1 base and J by 9 bases; unmatched bases: 8. The assay was immunoSEQ multiplex PCR, and TCRdb's table has in-frame clones only and misses some. The sample holds about 680,000 clones; roughly 90% are singletons and the top ten take nearly 1.5%. The origin of this receptor is a person aged 18-65 years who received the Ad26.COV2.S COVID-19 vaccine or a placebo. The chain links TRBV4-2 to TRBJ1-5; 8 nucleotides match TRBD1. The sequencing here drew on peripheral blood, taken in a trial of Ad26.COV2.S vaccine versus placebo. The CDR3 DNA follows: TGTGCCAGCAGCCAAGCCACAGGGGGGTTTTGGCCCCAGCATTTT. It encodes CASSQATGGFWPQHF.